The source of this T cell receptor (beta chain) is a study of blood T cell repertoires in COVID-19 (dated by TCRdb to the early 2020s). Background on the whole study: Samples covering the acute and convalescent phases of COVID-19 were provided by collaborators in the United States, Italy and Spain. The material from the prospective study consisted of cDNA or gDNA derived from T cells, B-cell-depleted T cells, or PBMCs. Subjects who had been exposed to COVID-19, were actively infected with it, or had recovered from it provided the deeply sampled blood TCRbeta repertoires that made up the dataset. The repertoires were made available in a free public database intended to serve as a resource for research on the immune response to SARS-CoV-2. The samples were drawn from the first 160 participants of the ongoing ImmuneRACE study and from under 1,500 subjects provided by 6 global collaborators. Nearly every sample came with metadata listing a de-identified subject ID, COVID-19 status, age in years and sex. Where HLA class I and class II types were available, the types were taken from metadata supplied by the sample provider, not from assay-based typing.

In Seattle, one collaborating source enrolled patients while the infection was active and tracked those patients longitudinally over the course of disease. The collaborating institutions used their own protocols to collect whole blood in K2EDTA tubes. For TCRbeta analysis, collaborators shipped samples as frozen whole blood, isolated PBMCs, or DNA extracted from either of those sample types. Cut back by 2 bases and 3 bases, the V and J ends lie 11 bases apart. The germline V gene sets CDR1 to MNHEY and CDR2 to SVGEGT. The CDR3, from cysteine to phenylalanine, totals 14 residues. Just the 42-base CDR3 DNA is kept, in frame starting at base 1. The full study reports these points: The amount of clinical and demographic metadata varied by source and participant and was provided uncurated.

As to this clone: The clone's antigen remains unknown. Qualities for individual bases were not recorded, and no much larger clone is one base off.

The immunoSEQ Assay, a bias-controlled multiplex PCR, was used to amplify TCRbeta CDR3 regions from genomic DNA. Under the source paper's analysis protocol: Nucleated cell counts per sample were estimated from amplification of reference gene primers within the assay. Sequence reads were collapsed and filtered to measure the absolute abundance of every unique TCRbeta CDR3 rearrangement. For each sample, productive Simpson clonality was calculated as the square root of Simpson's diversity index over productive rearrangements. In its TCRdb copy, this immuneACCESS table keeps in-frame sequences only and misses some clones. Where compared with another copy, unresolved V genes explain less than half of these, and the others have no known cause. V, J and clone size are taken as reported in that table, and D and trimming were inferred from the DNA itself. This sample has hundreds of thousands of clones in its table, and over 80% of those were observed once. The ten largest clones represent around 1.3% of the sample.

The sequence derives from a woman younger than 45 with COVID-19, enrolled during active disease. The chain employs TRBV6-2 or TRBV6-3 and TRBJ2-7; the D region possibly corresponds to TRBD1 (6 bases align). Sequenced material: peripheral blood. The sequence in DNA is TGTGCCAGCAGTTACAACACAGGGAACTACGAGCAGTACTTC. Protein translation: CASSYNTGNYEQYF.